The 14 T cell receptor beta chains presented below share a single source sample, sequenced in a study of T cells in Graves' hyperthyroidism and ophthalmopathy. There were TCR beta CDR3 regions amplified from RNA transcripts. With the HTBI primer set, the TCR CDR3 went through a first round of RT-PCR. TCRdb itself ran the multiplex PCR reads through MiXCR, one entry per CDR3 protein. The sample lists roughly 740,000 distinct CDR3 sequences, about 15% occurring once. The sequencing input was blood. Every receptor here comes from a man younger than 30 with Graves' hyperthyroidism.

This clonotype was recorded at least ten times. In nucleotides, the CDR3 is TGTGCCAGCAGTTTAGCCTCCCTAGCCAAAAACATTCAGTACTTC. Protein product: CASSLASLAKNIQYF. The chain carries TRBV28 and TRBJ2-4; D unresolved. V shed 2 bases and J shed 0 bases, with 8 bases lying between them. Germline assignment: CDR1 MDHEN and CDR2 SYDVKM. This CDR3 is 15 amino acids long. Complete variable domain (other parts from reference TRBV28 and TRBJ2-4): DVKVTQSSRYLVKRTGEKVFLECVQDMDHENMFWYRQDPGLGLRLIYFSYDVKMKEKGDIPEGYSVSREKKERFSLILESASTNQTSMYLCASSLASLAKNIQYFGAGTRLSVL.

On this clonotype: One end of the junction is discordant with germline, which a read error may explain. This chain links TRBV24-1 with TRBJ2-5, with D possibly matching TRBD2 (6 bases). CDR3 length: 15 amino acids. Germline CDR1 and CDR2: KGHDR and SFDVKD. CDR3: CATNDFRGSGETQYF. CDR3 coding DNA: TGTGCCACCAATGATTTTCGGGGGTCAGGAGAGACCCAGTACTTC.

The CDR3 here is CASSFFSSYEQYF. Here the CDR3 DNA reads TGTGCCAGCAGTTTCTTCAGCTCCTACGAGCAGTACTTC. The chain uses TRBV28 and TRBJ2-7; D is unclear. The CDR3 has 13 residues. The V and J ends lost 3 bases and 0 bases respectively, with 6 bases between them. Germline loops: CDR1 MDHEN, CDR2 SYDVKM. The complete variable domain, with remaining parts taken from reference TRBV28 and TRBJ2-7, reads DVKVTQSSRYLVKRTGEKVFLECVQDMDHENMFWYRQDPGLGLRLIYFSYDVKMKEKGDIPEGYSVSREKKERFSLILESASTNQTSMYLCASSFFSSYEQYFGPGTRLTVT.

This chain joins TRBV6-2 or TRBV6-3 and TRBJ1-2; no clear D. Germline CDR1 reads MNHEY; CDR2 reads SVGEGT. The V and J ends lost 2 bases and 2 bases respectively, with 12 bases between them. The CDR3 consists of 15 residues. CDR3 DNA: TGTGCCAGCAGTTACGTCAGCGATCCCAACTATGGCTACACCTTC. Protein sequence: CASSYVSDPNYGYTF.

This clonotype appeared many times. V and J are TRBV28 and TRBJ1-1; D is undetermined. Trimming left V 2 bases short and J 0 bases short, with 13 bases between. The CDR3 totals 16 residues. Germline V lookup: CDR1 MDHEN, CDR2 SYDVKM. DNA of the CDR3: TGTGCCAGCAGTTTAGGGAGGCTACCCTTGAACACTGAAGCTTTCTTT. As protein: CASSLGRLPLNTEAFF.

Comments on this clonotype: A much bigger clone sits one base away, suggesting this may be a read error. The chain recombines TRBV10-3 with TRBJ1-5, with TRBD1 matching over 8 bases. Germline loops: CDR1 ENHRY, CDR2 SYGVKD. The CDR3 runs to 17 residues. Trimming at V came to 2 bases and at J to 2 bases, leaving 8 bases not matched to a gene. CDR3 sequence reads: CAISEGQGAHGNQPQHF. The CDR3 bases are TGTGCCATCAGTGAGGGGCAGGGGGCCCATGGCAATCAGCCCCAGCATTTT.

In its sample, this clonotype was seen once. The gene calls are TRBV6-2 or TRBV6-3 and TRBJ2-7; the D gene is possibly TRBD1 (6 bases). This CDR3 has 15 amino acids. Trimming left V 5 bases short and J 3 bases short, with 17 bases between. The germline CDR1 and CDR2 sequences are MNHEY and SVGEGT. The CDR3 nucleotides are TGTGCCAGCAGTCACCCGGAACAGGGAAACTACGAGCAGTACTTC. Translated: CASSHPEQGNYEQYF.

In its sample, this clonotype was seen many times. This chain links TRBV28 with TRBJ1-5; D call uncertain. In germline, CDR1 is MDHEN, CDR2 SYDVKM. This CDR3 contains 14 residues. Trimming cost V 2 bases and J 6 bases, with 11 bases left between them. CDR3 region: CASSLELASQPQHF. The CDR3 coding sequence is TGTGCCAGCAGTTTAGAACTAGCCAGTCAGCCCCAGCATTTT. The entire variable domain, with the rest obtained from reference TRBV28 and TRBJ1-5, is as follows: DVKVTQSSRYLVKRTGEKVFLECVQDMDHENMFWYRQDPGLGLRLIYFSYDVKMKEKGDIPEGYSVSREKKERFSLILESASTNQTSMYLCASSLELASQPQHFGDGTRLSIL.

As to this clonotype: Being one base from a much bigger clone, this may be a read error. The chain employs TRBV20-1 and TRBJ2-7, with D uncertain. This CDR3 has 12 residues. Germline-derived CDR1 and CDR2 are DFQATT and SNEGSKA (reference sequence). V lost 4 bases to trimming and J lost 7 bases, with 14 bases between them. The CDR3 sequence is CSATPQRHEQYF. CDR3 nucleotides: TGCAGTGCTACCCCCCAAAGGCATGAGCAGTACTTC.

In this sample, this clonotype turned up many times. The gene calls are TRBV28 and TRBJ2-7, with D unclear. The CDR3 has 12 residues. CDR1 MDHEN and CDR2 SYDVKM come from the germline V gene. Deletions cut 2 bases from V and 7 bases from J, with 9 bases between. CDR3 DNA: TGTGCCAGCAGTTTAGAATCTCGTGAGCAGTACTTC. Encoded protein: CASSLESREQYF.

The chain employs TRBV7-9 and TRBJ1-1; D might be TRBD1 (5 bases). Germline loops: CDR1 SEHNR, CDR2 FQNEAQ (reference sequence). This CDR3 contains 15 residues. The ends were cut back, 5 bases at V and 3 bases at J, with 16 bases in the middle. CDR3 nucleotides: TGTGCCAGCAGCGGAGGGGTATCGATGCACACTGAAGCTTTCTTT. The encoded protein is CASSGGVSMHTEAFF.

The sample holds a few counts of this clonotype. The rearrangement links TRBV9 to TRBJ2-3; TRBD2 matches 10 bases. This CDR3 contains 17 residues. Germline V lookup: CDR1 SGDLS, CDR2 YYNGEE. V lost 0 bases, J lost 4 bases, and 8 bases stayed unmatched. CDR3 sequence reads: CASSVDLAGVWSDTQYF. Here the CDR3 DNA reads TGTGCCAGCAGCGTAGACCTAGCGGGAGTATGGTCAGATACGCAGTATTTT.

This clonotype was detected a few times. The chain uses TRBV7-9 and TRBJ2-1; 8 nucleotides match TRBD2. Germline lookup yields CDR1 SEHNR and CDR2 FQNEAQ (reference sequence). With 2 bases clipped from V and 8 bases from J, the junction kept 14 bases outside the gene matches. There are 17 residues in the CDR3. In DNA, the CDR3 is TGTGCCAGCAGCTTACTTGCGGGAGGTTCGAAGGGCGATGAGCAGTTCTTC. It is translated as CASSLLAGGSKGDEQFF.

This clonotype appeared a few times. The rearrangement joins TRBV19 to TRBJ2-4; 8 positions agree with TRBD2. The CDR3 contains 14 residues. The V and J ends lost 4 bases and 7 bases, in that order; junction bases with no gene match: 6. Germline V gives CDR1 LNHDA, CDR2 SQIVND (reference sequence). CDR3 in DNA: TGTGCCAGTAGTAGCATAGCGGGAAGGAACATTCAGTACTTC. This sequence encodes CASSSIAGRNIQYF.